This TCR beta chain was documented in a study of early T cells in non-severe SARS-CoV-2 infection. Background on the study: Whole-blood bulk RNA, unsorted, was sequenced, and chains were unpaired.

There are 15 residues in the CDR3. Germline V gene data show CDR1 as MNHEY and CDR2 as SVGEGT. The TCR library protocol attached unique molecular identifiers to the individual cDNA molecules. TCRdb analysed the 5' RACE reads with MiXCR anew, one entry per CDR3 protein. The sample holds roughly 63,000 distinct CDR3 sequences, 10% to 15% seen once. Overall study findings and caveats: Matching with VDJdb favored anti-spike CD8 responses (missing private and CD4 specificities).

As to this clonotype: Its antigen is still unknown. One junction end disagrees with the germline gene, perhaps due to a read error.

Specimen: whole blood. V and J are TRBV6-2 or TRBV6-3 and TRBJ1-1; 7 bases align to TRBD1. The receptor comes from an adult who was a healthcare worker with PCR-confirmed SARS-CoV-2 infection or an uninfected control (not recorded which). The CDR3 bases are TGTGCCAGCAGTTATGGTCAGGGGGTATGGACTGAAGTTTTCTTT. The encoded protein is CASSYGQGVWTEVFF.